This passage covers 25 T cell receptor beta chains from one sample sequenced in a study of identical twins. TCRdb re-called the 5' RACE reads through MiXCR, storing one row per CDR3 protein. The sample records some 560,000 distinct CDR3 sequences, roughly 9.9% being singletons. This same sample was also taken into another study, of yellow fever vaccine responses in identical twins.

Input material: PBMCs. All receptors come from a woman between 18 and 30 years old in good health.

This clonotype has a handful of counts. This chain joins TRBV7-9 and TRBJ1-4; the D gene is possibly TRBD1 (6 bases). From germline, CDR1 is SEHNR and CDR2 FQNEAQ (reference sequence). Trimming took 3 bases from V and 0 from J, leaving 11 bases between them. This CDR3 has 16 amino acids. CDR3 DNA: TGTGCCAGCAGCTTCGGGACAAAAACAACTAATGAAAAACTGTTTTTT. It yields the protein CASSFGTKTTNEKLFF.

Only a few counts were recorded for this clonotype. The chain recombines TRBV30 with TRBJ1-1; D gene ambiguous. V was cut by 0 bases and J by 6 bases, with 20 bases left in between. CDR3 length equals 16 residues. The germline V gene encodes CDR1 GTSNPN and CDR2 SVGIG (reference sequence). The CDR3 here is CAWSVTGVGRESEAFF. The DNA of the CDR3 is TGTGCCTGGAGTGTAACCGGTGTCGGGCGGGAATCTGAAGCTTTCTTT.

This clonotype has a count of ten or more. CDR3 bases: TGTGCCAGCAGCCTACAGACAGGGGCTTACGAGCAGTACTTC. It encodes CASSLQTGAYEQYF. The chain uses TRBV11-2 and TRBJ2-7, with 8 bases that match TRBD1. Germline values: CDR1 SGHAT, CDR2 FQNNGV. This CDR3 is built from 14 residues. V shed 5 bases and J 4 bases; nucleotides not matched to a gene: 7.

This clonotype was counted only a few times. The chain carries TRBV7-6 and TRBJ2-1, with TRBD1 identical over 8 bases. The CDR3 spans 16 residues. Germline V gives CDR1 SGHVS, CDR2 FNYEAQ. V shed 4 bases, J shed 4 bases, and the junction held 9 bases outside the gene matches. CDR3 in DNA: TGTGCCAGCAGCTCCTGGGGACAGGATACATACAATGAGCAGTTCTTC. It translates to CASSSWGQDTYNEQFF.

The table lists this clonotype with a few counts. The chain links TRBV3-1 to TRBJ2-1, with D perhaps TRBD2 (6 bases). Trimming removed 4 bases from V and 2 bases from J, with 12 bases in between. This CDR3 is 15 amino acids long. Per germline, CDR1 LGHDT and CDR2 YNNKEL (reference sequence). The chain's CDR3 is CASSRAGGTYNEQFF. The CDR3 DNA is TGTGCCAGCAGCCGGGCAGGAGGGACCTACAATGAGCAGTTCTTC.

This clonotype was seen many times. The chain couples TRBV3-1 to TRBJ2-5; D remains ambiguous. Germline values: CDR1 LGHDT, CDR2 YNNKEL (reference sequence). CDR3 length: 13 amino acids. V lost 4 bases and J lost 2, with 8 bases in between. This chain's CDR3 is CASSPFGQETQYF. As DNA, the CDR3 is TGTGCCAGCAGCCCATTTGGACAAGAGACCCAGTACTTC.

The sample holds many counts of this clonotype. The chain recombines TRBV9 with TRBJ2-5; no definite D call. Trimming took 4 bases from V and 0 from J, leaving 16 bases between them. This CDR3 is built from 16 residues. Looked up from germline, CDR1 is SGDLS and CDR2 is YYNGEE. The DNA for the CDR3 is TGTGCCAGCAGCAGACGCAGTGGATCGTACCAAGAGACCCAGTACTTC. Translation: CASSRRSGSYQETQYF. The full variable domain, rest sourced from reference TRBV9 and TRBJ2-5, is DSGVTQTPKHLITATGQRVTLRCSPRSGDLSVYWYQQSLDQGLQFLIQYYNGEERAKGNILERFSAQQFPDLHSELNLSSLELGDSALYFCASSRRSGSYQETQYFGPGTRLLVL.

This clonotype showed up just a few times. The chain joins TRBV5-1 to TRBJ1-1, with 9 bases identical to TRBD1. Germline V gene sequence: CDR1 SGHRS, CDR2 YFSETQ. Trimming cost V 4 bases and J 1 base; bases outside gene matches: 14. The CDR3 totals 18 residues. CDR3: CASSGRGGTGRTNTEAFF. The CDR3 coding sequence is TGCGCCAGCAGCGGACGCGGCGGGACAGGGAGGACGAACACTGAAGCTTTCTTT.

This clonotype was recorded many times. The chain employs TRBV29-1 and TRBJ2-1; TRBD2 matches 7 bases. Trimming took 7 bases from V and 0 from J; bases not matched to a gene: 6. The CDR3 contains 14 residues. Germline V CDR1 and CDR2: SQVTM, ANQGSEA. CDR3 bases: TGCAGCGAGTTACTAGCGAGCTCCTACAATGAGCAGTTCTTC. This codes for CSELLASSYNEQFF.

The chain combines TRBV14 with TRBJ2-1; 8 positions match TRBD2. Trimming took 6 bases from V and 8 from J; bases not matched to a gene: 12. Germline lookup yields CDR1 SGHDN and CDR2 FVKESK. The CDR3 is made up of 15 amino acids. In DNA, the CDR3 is TGTGCCAGCAGTTCTAGCGGGTTAACTGGGTATGAGCAGTTCTTC. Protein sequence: CASSSSGLTGYEQFF.

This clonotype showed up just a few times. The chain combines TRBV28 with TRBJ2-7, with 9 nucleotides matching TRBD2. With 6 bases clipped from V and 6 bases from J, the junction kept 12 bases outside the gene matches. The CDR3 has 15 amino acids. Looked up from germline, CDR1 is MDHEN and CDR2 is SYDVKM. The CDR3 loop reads CASSWAAGGTSEQYF. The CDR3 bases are TGTGCCAGCAGCTGGGCAGCGGGAGGAACCTCCGAGCAGTACTTC. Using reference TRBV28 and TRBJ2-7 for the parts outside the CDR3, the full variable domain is DVKVTQSSRYLVKRTGEKVFLECVQDMDHENMFWYRQDPGLGLRLIYFSYDVKMKEKGDIPEGYSVSREKKERFSLILESASTNQTSMYLCASSWAAGGTSEQYFGPGTRLTVT.

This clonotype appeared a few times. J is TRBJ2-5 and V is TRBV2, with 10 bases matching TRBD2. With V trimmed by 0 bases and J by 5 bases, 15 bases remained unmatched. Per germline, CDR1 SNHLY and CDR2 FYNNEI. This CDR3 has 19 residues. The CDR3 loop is CASSEARGFLAGDSETQYF. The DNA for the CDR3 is TGTGCCAGCAGTGAAGCACGGGGGTTTCTAGCGGGGGACTCGGAGACCCAGTACTTC. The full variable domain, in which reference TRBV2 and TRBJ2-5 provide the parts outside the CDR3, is EPEVTQTPSHQVTQMGQEVILRCVPISNHLYFYWYRQILGQKVEFLVSFYNNEISEKSEIFDDQFSVERPDGSNFTLKIRSTKLEDSAMYFCASSEARGFLAGDSETQYFGPGTRLLVL.

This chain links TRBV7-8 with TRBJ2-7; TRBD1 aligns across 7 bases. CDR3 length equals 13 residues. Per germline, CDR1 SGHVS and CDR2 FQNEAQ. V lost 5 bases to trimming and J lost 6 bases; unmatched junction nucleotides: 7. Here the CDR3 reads CASSAGTAGEQYF. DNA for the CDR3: TGTGCCAGCAGCGCCGGGACAGCTGGCGAGCAGTACTTC.

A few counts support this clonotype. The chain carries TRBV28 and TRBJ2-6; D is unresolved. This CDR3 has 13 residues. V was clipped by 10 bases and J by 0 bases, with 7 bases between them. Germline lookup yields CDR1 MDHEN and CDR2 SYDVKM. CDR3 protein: CATTSSGANVLTF. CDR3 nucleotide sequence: TGTGCCACCACCTCCTCTGGGGCCAACGTCCTGACTTTC.

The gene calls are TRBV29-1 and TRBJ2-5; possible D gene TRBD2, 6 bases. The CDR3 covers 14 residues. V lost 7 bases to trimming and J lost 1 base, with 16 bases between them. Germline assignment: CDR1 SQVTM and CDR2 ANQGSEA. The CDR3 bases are TGCAGCGGCCGCGGGACGCAGGGCCAAGAGACCCAGTACTTC. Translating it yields CSGRGTQGQETQYF.

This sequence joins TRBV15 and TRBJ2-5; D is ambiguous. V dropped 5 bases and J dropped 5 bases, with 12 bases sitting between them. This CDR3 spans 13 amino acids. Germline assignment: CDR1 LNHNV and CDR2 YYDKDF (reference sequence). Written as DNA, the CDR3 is TGTGCCACCAGCGAACGAATGGAGGAGACCCAGTACTTC. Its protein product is CATSERMEETQYF. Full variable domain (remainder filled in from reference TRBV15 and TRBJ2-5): DAMVIQNPRYQVTQFGKPVTLSCSQTLNHNVMYWYQQKSSQAPKLLFHYYDKDFNNEADTPDNFQSRRPNTSFCFLDIRSPGLGDTAMYLCATSERMEETQYFGPGTRLLVL.

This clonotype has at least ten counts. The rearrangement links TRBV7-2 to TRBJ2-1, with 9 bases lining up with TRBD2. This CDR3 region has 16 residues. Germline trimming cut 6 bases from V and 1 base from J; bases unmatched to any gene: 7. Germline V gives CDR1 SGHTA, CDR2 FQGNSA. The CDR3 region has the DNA TGTGCCAGCAGTCCGACTAGCGGTACTTCCTACAATGAGCAGTTCTTC. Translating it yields CASSPTSGTSYNEQFF.

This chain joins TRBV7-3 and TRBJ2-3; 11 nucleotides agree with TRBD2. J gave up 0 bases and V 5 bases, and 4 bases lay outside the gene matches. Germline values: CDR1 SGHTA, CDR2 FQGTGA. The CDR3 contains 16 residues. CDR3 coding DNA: TGTGCCAGCAGCCTGACTAGCGGGGAGAGCACAGATACGCAGTATTTT. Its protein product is CASSLTSGESTDTQYF.

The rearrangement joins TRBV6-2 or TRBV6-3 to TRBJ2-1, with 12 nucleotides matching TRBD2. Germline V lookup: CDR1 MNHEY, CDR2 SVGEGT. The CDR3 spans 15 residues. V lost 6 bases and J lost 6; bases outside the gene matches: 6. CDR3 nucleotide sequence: TGTGCCAGCAGCCCACCGGGACTAGCGGGCAATGAGCAGTTCTTC. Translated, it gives CASSPPGLAGNEQFF.

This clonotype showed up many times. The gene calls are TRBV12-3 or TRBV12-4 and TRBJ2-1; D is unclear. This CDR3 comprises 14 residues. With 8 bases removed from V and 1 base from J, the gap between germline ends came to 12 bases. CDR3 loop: CASLGVRSYNEQFF. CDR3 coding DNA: TGTGCCAGCCTTGGGGTAAGGTCCTACAATGAGCAGTTCTTC.

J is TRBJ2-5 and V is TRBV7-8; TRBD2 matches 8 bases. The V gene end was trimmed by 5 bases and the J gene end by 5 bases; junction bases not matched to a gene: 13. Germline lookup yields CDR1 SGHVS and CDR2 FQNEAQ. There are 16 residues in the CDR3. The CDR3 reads CASSPIAGLRLETQYF. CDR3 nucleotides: TGTGCCAGCAGCCCGATAGCGGGGCTGCGGTTGGAGACCCAGTACTTC.

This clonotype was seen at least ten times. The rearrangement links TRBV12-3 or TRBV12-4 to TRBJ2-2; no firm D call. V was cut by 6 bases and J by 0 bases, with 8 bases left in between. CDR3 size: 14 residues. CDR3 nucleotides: TGTGCCAGCAGGGGCCTGCCGAACACCGGGGAGCTGTTTTTT. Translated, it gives CASRGLPNTGELFF.

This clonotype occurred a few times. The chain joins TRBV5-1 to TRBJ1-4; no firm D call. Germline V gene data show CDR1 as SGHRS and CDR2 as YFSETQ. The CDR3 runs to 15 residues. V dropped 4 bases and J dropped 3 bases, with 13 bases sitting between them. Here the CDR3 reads CASSPRTNPNEKLFF. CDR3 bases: TGCGCCAGCAGCCCCCGCACCAACCCTAATGAAAAACTGTTTTTT.

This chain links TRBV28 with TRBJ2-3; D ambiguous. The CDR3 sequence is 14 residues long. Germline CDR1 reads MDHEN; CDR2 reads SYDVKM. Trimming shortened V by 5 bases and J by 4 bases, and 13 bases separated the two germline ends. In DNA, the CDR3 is TGTGCCAGCAGTGCGGACCGGTCCCCAGATACGCAGTATTTT. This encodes CASSADRSPDTQYF. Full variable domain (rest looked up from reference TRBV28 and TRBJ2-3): DVKVTQSSRYLVKRTGEKVFLECVQDMDHENMFWYRQDPGLGLRLIYFSYDVKMKEKGDIPEGYSVSREKKERFSLILESASTNQTSMYLCASSADRSPDTQYFGPGTRLTVL.

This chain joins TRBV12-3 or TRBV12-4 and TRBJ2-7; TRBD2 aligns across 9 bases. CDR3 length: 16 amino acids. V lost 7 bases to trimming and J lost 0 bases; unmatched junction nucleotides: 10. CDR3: CASKGGRAAPSYEQYF. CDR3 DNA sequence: TGTGCCAGCAAGGGCGGGAGGGCCGCTCCCTCCTACGAGCAGTACTTC.